This entry describes one T cell receptor beta chain. Its antigen is not identified. The data belong to a study of T cell responses to AZD1222 COVID-19 vaccine. The study's findings and limits: Regions 160-218 and 743-854 held dominance among vaccine-associated CD4 TCRs, which spanned spike. Scientists sampled the repertoires only once the peak T cell response had passed. White British ancestry dominated among donors, who included more females, and clonal diversity was possibly underestimated. Only five to seven individuals given AZD1222 were seropositive at baseline.

The assay was immunoSEQ multiplex PCR, and TCRdb's table has in-frame clones only and misses some. The sample lists fewer than 200,000 clones, around 90% seen once, with 4.4% in the top ten. Trimming removed 3 bases from V and 3 bases from J; junction bases left unmatched: 5. This CDR3 comprises 15 residues. The germline V gene has CDR1 LNHDA and CDR2 SQIVND (reference sequence). The V call is TRBV19, the J call TRBJ2-1, with 7 bases lining up with TRBD2. The input for sequencing was peripheral blood, taken on day 0 of MenACWY control vaccination. The TCR comes from an adult in good health. This CDR3 is CASSMNTGGYNEQFF. The CDR3 nucleotides are TGTGCCAGTAGTATGAACACGGGGGGCTACAATGAGCAGTTCTTC. Variable domain in full (rest from reference TRBV19 and TRBJ2-1): DGGITQSPKYLFRKEGQNVTLSCEQNLNHDAMYWYRQDPGQGLRLIYYSQIVNDFQKGDIAEGYSVSREKKESFPLTVTSAQKNPTAFYLCASSMNTGGYNEQFFGPGTRLTVL.